The rows below give T cell receptor beta chains drawn from one sample of a study of T-cell reconstitution after alpha-beta-depleted transplantation in children. A single record per CDR3 protein comes from TCRdb applying MiXCR to the PCR reads. The data show more than 200,000 distinct CDR3 sequences, roughly a quarter seen once. The source material was PBMCs, sampled before TCRalphabeta/CD19-depleted stem cell transplant. All receptors come from a girl aged 2 to 9 with Fanconi anemia, due to receive a stem cell transplant. Each CDR3 is given with its conserved first and last residue. Fields, in order: clone size, D gene, V gene, J gene, CDR3 protein, CDR3 DNA. A D gene is named only where the DNA matches it firmly. The size field is filled for only some rows; it gives once, few, many or a size class.

abundance: few; d_gene: -; v_gene: TRBV20-1; j_gene: TRBJ2-3; CDR3aa: CSATGQPLGSTQYF; CDR3nt: TGCAGTGCTACCGGCCAGCCCCTAGGGAGTACGCAGTATTTT
abundance: -; d_gene: TRBD2; v_gene: TRBV5-1; j_gene: TRBJ2-1; CDR3aa: CASSFGLLAGGIVEQFF; CDR3nt: TGCGCCAGCAGCTTTGGCCTACTAGCGGGAGGTATAGTTGAGCAGTTCTTC
abundance: -; d_gene: -; v_gene: TRBV7-9; j_gene: TRBJ2-1; CDR3aa: CASSLIHEKGEQFF; CDR3nt: TGTGCCAGCAGCCTTATACACGAGAAGGGTGAGCAGTTCTTC
abundance: -; d_gene: -; v_gene: TRBV29-1; j_gene: TRBJ2-3; CDR3aa: CSVDSHSTDTQYF; CDR3nt: TGCAGCGTTGACAGTCATAGCACAGATACGCAGTATTTT
abundance: once; d_gene: TRBD1; v_gene: TRBV13; j_gene: TRBJ2-1; CDR3aa: CASSLRVGQGYNEQFF; CDR3nt: TGTGCCAGCAGCTTACGGGTGGGACAGGGATACAATGAGCAGTTCTTC
abundance: many; d_gene: TRBD1; v_gene: TRBV7-2; j_gene: TRBJ1-1; CDR3aa: CASRTGTGVGRNTEAFF; CDR3nt: TGTGCCAGCAGGACCGGGACAGGGGTAGGTCGGAACACTGAAGCTTTCTTT
abundance: few; d_gene: -; v_gene: TRBV29-1; j_gene: TRBJ2-1; CDR3aa: CSVEKGVGNEQFF; CDR3nt: TGCAGCGTTGAAAAGGGTGTAGGGAATGAGCAGTTCTTC
abundance: few; d_gene: -; v_gene: TRBV20-1; j_gene: TRBJ2-5; CDR3aa: CSARARGETQYF; CDR3nt: TGCAGTGCTAGGGCCAGGGGAGAGACCCAGTACTTC
abundance: -; d_gene: TRBD2; v_gene: TRBV6-5; j_gene: TRBJ2-5; CDR3aa: CASSYSISAGGQETQYF; CDR3nt: TGTGCCAGCAGTTACTCGATATCTGCGGGAGGTCAAGAGACCCAGTACTTC
abundance: many; d_gene: TRBD2; v_gene: TRBV29-1; j_gene: TRBJ2-2; CDR3aa: CSVEVSGGNTGELFF; CDR3nt: TGCAGCGTTGAAGTCTCGGGGGGGAACACCGGGGAGCTGTTTTTT
abundance: once; d_gene: -; v_gene: TRBV10-3; j_gene: TRBJ2-7; CDR3aa: CAIAPRPQQYF; CDR3nt: TGTGCCATAGCCCCTCGGCCCCAGCAGTACTTC
abundance: many; d_gene: TRBD1; v_gene: TRBV5-1; j_gene: TRBJ2-3; CDR3aa: CASSLTTGQSTDTQYF; CDR3nt: TGCGCCAGCAGCTTGACAACGGGACAGTCCACAGATACGCAGTATTTT
abundance: many; d_gene: TRBD1; v_gene: TRBV20-1; j_gene: TRBJ1-5; CDR3aa: CSARVRDRGLQPQHF; CDR3nt: TGCAGTGCTAGAGTTCGGGACAGGGGGCTTCAGCCCCAGCATTTT
abundance: -; d_gene: -; v_gene: TRBV11-1; j_gene: TRBJ2-3; CDR3aa: CASTGVSTDTQYF; CDR3nt: TGTGCCAGCACCGGGGTTTCGACAGATACGCAGTATTTT
abundance: -; d_gene: TRBD2; v_gene: TRBV6-7; j_gene: TRBJ2-3; CDR3aa: CASSPALAGDTTDTQYF; CDR3nt: TGTGCCAGCAGTCCGGCTTTAGCGGGAGACACCACAGATACGCAGTATTTT
abundance: many; d_gene: -; v_gene: TRBV27; j_gene: TRBJ2-5; CDR3aa: CASSWRGGGETQYF; CDR3nt: TGTGCCAGCAGTTGGCGAGGGGGAGGGGAGACCCAGTACTTC
abundance: -; d_gene: TRBD1; v_gene: TRBV13; j_gene: TRBJ1-6; CDR3aa: CASSSPGQGGGNSPLHF; CDR3nt: TGTGCCAGCAGCTCACCGGGACAGGGAGGGGGAAATTCGCCCCTCCACTTT
abundance: many; d_gene: -; v_gene: TRBV27; j_gene: TRBJ2-7; CDR3aa: CASSPQSSVAYEQYF; CDR3nt: TGTGCCAGCAGTCCCCAGTCTAGCGTTGCCTACGAGCAGTACTTC
abundance: -; d_gene: -; v_gene: TRBV18; j_gene: TRBJ2-7; CDR3aa: CASSRQQNDEQYF; CDR3nt: TGTGCCAGCTCTCGACAGCAAAACGACGAGCAGTACTTC
abundance: many; d_gene: TRBD2; v_gene: TRBV12-3/TRBV12-4; j_gene: TRBJ2-3; CDR3aa: CASTPGRALNVRDTQYF; CDR3nt: TGTGCCAGCACCCCCGGGAGGGCCCTCAATGTAAGGGATACGCAGTATTTT
abundance: many; d_gene: -; v_gene: TRBV7-1; j_gene: TRBJ2-2; CDR3aa: CASSSRRTRNTGELFF; CDR3nt: TGTGCCAGCAGCTCCAGGCGGACTCGGAACACCGGGGAGCTGTTTTTT
abundance: many; d_gene: TRBD1; v_gene: TRBV24-1; j_gene: TRBJ2-2; CDR3aa: CATSEPQGAGTGELFF; CDR3nt: TGTGCCACCAGTGAGCCCCAGGGGGCAGGGACCGGGGAGCTGTTTTTT
abundance: -; d_gene: -; v_gene: TRBV29-1; j_gene: TRBJ2-7; CDR3aa: CSVAPDSTYEQYF; CDR3nt: TGCAGCGTTGCCCCGGACAGCACCTACGAGCAGTACTTC
abundance: many; d_gene: -; v_gene: TRBV4-1; j_gene: TRBJ2-7; CDR3aa: CASSQGQGVAGSSYEQYF; CDR3nt: TGCGCCAGCAGCCAGGGACAGGGCGTAGCGGGAAGCTCCTACGAGCAGTACTTC
abundance: few; d_gene: TRBD2; v_gene: TRBV29-1; j_gene: TRBJ2-1; CDR3aa: CSVVIFSGRNNEQFF; CDR3nt: TGCAGCGTTGTCATCTTCAGCGGGAGGAACAATGAGCAGTTCTTC
abundance: -; d_gene: -; v_gene: TRBV4-2; j_gene: TRBJ2-7; CDR3aa: CASSQGLATYEQYF; CDR3nt: TGTGCCAGCAGCCAAGGACTCGCTACCTACGAGCAGTACTTC
abundance: -; d_gene: TRBD2; v_gene: TRBV6-2/TRBV6-3; j_gene: TRBJ2-5; CDR3aa: CASSYSGGLAGVGRQETQYF; CDR3nt: TGTGCCAGCAGTTACTCGGGGGGACTAGCGGGAGTGGGAAGGCAAGAGACCCAGTACTTC
abundance: -; d_gene: TRBD1; v_gene: TRBV5-1; j_gene: TRBJ2-1; CDR3aa: CASSLDQGAYNEQFF; CDR3nt: TGCGCCAGCAGCTTGGACCAGGGGGCCTACAATGAGCAGTTCTTC
abundance: few; d_gene: -; v_gene: TRBV7-2; j_gene: TRBJ1-2; CDR3aa: CASSSTEDGYGYTF; CDR3nt: TGTGCCAGCAGCTCTACTGAGGACGGCTATGGCTACACCTTC
abundance: many; d_gene: TRBD1; v_gene: TRBV3-1; j_gene: TRBJ2-7; CDR3aa: CASSRQGQTYEQYF; CDR3nt: TGTGCCAGCAGCCGACAGGGACAGACCTACGAGCAGTACTTC
abundance: -; d_gene: TRBD1; v_gene: TRBV20-1; j_gene: TRBJ1-2; CDR3aa: CSAEGQGGYGYTF; CDR3nt: TGCAGTGCTGAGGGACAGGGAGGCTATGGCTACACCTTC
abundance: -; d_gene: TRBD2; v_gene: TRBV5-4; j_gene: TRBJ2-4; CDR3aa: CASSFRRREMDKNIQYF; CDR3nt: TGTGCCAGCAGCTTTCGTAGGCGGGAGATGGACAAAAACATTCAGTACTTC
abundance: -; d_gene: TRBD2; v_gene: TRBV12-3/TRBV12-4; j_gene: TRBJ2-3; CDR3aa: CASSFSGGGYDTQYF; CDR3nt: TGTGCCAGCAGCTTTAGCGGGGGGGGCTATGATACGCAGTATTTT
abundance: few; d_gene: TRBD2; v_gene: TRBV10-3; j_gene: TRBJ2-2; CDR3aa: CAIRLAGGPENTGELFF; CDR3nt: TGTGCCATCAGATTAGCGGGAGGGCCTGAGAACACCGGGGAGCTGTTTTTT
abundance: -; d_gene: -; v_gene: TRBV5-1; j_gene: TRBJ2-3; CDR3aa: CASSLVGNTDTQYF; CDR3nt: TGCGCCAGCAGCTTGGTAGGGAACACAGATACGCAGTATTTT
abundance: many; d_gene: TRBD2; v_gene: TRBV10-3; j_gene: TRBJ2-3; CDR3aa: CAISASGGAFTDTQYF; CDR3nt: TGTGCCATCAGTGCAAGCGGGGGGGCTTTCACAGATACGCAGTATTTT
abundance: many; d_gene: TRBD2; v_gene: TRBV20-1; j_gene: TRBJ2-3; CDR3aa: CSAPGTSSTDTQYF; CDR3nt: TGCAGTGCCCCCGGGACTAGCAGCACAGATACGCAGTATTTT
abundance: -; d_gene: TRBD1; v_gene: TRBV6-4; j_gene: TRBJ2-5; CDR3aa: CASTVTQGPNQETQYF; CDR3nt: TGTGCCAGCACCGTCACACAGGGGCCTAACCAAGAGACCCAGTACTTC
abundance: many; d_gene: -; v_gene: TRBV29-1; j_gene: TRBJ2-1; CDR3aa: CSALRDYTGNEQFF; CDR3nt: TGCAGCGCCTTGAGGGATTACACCGGAAATGAGCAGTTCTTC
abundance: many; d_gene: TRBD1; v_gene: TRBV10-3; j_gene: TRBJ2-7; CDR3aa: CAISAGTGFEQYF; CDR3nt: TGTGCCATCAGTGCAGGGACAGGCTTCGAGCAGTACTTC
abundance: many; d_gene: -; v_gene: TRBV25-1; j_gene: TRBJ2-4; CDR3aa: CASSAEGEAKNIQYF; CDR3nt: TGTGCCAGCAGTGCTGAGGGGGAGGCCAAAAACATTCAGTACTTC
abundance: many; d_gene: -; v_gene: TRBV15; j_gene: TRBJ2-3; CDR3aa: CATSRGRGNWDTQYF; CDR3nt: TGTGCCACCAGCAGAGGCAGGGGCAATTGGGATACGCAGTATTTT
abundance: -; d_gene: -; v_gene: TRBV7-3; j_gene: TRBJ2-7; CDR3aa: CASSFIPYHEQYF; CDR3nt: TGTGCCAGCAGCTTTATTCCTTATCACGAGCAGTACTTC
abundance: many; d_gene: TRBD2; v_gene: TRBV28; j_gene: TRBJ2-3; CDR3aa: CASSPLAVTDTQYF; CDR3nt: TGTGCCAGCAGCCCACTAGCGGTCACAGATACGCAGTATTTT
abundance: few; d_gene: -; v_gene: TRBV6-5; j_gene: TRBJ1-5; CDR3aa: CASSYRGTNQPQHF; CDR3nt: TGTGCCAGCAGTTACAGGGGTACCAATCAGCCCCAGCATTTT
abundance: many; d_gene: TRBD1; v_gene: TRBV7-3; j_gene: TRBJ2-7; CDR3aa: CASSLVGTGDKQYF; CDR3nt: TGTGCCAGCAGCTTAGTCGGGACAGGGGATAAGCAGTACTTC
abundance: -; d_gene: TRBD1; v_gene: TRBV11-2; j_gene: TRBJ1-1; CDR3aa: CASSRWDRVKNTEAFF; CDR3nt: TGTGCCAGCAGTCGGTGGGACAGGGTGAAGAACACTGAAGCTTTCTTT
abundance: -; d_gene: TRBD1; v_gene: TRBV29-1; j_gene: TRBJ2-2; CDR3aa: CSVEDRENTGELFF; CDR3nt: TGCAGCGTTGAGGACAGGGAGAACACCGGGGAGCTGTTTTTT
abundance: many; d_gene: TRBD1; v_gene: TRBV29-1; j_gene: TRBJ1-2; CDR3aa: CSVEDGTGVGYTF; CDR3nt: TGCAGCGTTGAAGATGGGACAGGGGTCGGCTACACCTTC
abundance: -; d_gene: TRBD2; v_gene: TRBV20-1; j_gene: TRBJ2-7; CDR3aa: CSPRLAGGPYEQYF; CDR3nt: TGCAGCCCTCGACTAGCGGGAGGCCCCTACGAGCAGTACTTC
abundance: many; d_gene: TRBD2; v_gene: TRBV4-1; j_gene: TRBJ2-2; CDR3aa: CASSRTSGNTGELFF; CDR3nt: TGCGCCAGCAGCCGGACTAGCGGGAACACCGGGGAGCTGTTTTTT